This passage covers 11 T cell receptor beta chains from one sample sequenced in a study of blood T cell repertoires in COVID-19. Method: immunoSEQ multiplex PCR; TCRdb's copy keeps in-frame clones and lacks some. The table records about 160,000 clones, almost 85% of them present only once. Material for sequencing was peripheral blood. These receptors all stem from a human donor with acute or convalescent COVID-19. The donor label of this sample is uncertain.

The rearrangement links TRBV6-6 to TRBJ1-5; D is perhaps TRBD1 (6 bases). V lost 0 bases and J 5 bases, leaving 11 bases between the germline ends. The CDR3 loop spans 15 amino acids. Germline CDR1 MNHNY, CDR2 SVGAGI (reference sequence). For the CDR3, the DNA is TGTGCCAGCAGTTACTCAACAGGGAGCGATCAGCCCCAGCATTTT. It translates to CASSYSTGSDQPQHF.

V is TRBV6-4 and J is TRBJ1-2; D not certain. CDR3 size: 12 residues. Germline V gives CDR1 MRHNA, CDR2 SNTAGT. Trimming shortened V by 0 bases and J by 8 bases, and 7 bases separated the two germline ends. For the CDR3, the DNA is TGTGCCAGCAGTGACTCGAGTCTGGGCTACACCTTC. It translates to CASSDSSLGYTF.

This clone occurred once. For the CDR3, the DNA is TGTGCCAGCAGCAAACTTAGGGAGGCTAGGGGAACCGGGGAGCTGTTTTTT. Its protein product is CASSKLREARGTGELFF. The chain combines TRBV7-3 with TRBJ2-2; tentative D call: TRBD2 (6 bases). Germline assignment: CDR1 SGHTA and CDR2 FQGTGA. The V and J ends lost 5 bases and 5 bases respectively, with 21 bases between them. CDR3 length: 17 amino acids.

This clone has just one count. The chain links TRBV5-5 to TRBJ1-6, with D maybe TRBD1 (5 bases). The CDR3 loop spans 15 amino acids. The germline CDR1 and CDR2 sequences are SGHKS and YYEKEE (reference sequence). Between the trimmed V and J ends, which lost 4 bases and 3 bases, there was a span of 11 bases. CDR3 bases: TGTGCCAGCAGCCCTACGGGGGACTATAATTCACCCCTCCACTTT. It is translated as CASSPTGDYNSPLHF.

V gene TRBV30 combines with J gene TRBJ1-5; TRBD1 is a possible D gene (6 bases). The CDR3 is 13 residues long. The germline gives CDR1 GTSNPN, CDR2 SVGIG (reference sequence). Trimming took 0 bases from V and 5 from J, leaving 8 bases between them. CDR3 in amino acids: CAWSVQGDQPQHF. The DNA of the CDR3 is TGTGCCTGGAGTGTACAGGGAGATCAGCCCCAGCATTTT.

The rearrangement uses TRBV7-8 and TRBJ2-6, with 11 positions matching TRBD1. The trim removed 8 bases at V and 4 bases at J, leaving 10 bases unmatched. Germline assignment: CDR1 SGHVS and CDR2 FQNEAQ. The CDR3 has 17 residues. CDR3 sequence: CASRRTGGASGANVLTF. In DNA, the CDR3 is TGTGCCAGCCGAAGGACAGGGGGCGCGTCGGGGGCCAACGTCCTGACTTTC.

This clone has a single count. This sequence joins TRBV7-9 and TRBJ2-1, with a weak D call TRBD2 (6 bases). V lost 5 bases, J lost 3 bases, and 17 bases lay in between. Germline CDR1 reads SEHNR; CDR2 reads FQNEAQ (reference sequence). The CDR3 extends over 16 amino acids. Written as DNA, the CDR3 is TGTGCCAGCAGCCGAGGGCTAGCGTCAAACTACAATGAGCAGTTCTTC. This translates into CASSRGLASNYNEQFF.

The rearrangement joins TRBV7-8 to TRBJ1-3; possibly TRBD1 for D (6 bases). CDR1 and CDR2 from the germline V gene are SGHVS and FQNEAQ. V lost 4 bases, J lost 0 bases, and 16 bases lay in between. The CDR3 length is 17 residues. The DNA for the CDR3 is TGTGCCAGCAGCTCGTTGGACAGTCAGCCCTCTGGAAACACCATATATTTT. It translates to CASSSLDSQPSGNTIYF.

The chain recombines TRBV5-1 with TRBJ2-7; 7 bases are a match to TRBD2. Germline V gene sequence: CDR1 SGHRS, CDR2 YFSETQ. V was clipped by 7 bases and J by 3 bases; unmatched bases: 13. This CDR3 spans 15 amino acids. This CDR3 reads CASAGGNLGGYEQYF. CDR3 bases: TGCGCCAGCGCCGGGGGGAACCTTGGGGGCTACGAGCAGTACTTC.

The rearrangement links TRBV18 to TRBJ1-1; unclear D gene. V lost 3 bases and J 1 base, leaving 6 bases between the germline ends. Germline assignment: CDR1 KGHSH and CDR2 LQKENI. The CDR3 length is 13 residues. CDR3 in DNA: TGTGCCAGCTCACCCCAGAAGAACACTGAAGCTTTCTTT. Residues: CASSPQKNTEAFF.

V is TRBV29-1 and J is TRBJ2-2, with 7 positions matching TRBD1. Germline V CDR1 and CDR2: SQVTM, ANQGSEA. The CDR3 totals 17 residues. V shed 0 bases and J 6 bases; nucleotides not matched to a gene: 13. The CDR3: CSVEDTNRGPSAGELFF. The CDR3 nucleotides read TGCAGCGTTGAAGATACCAACAGGGGCCCTTCGGCCGGGGAGCTGTTTTTT.